This T cell receptor beta chain stems from a study of T cells in Graves' hyperthyroidism and ophthalmopathy. CDR1 SGHRS and CDR2 YFSETQ come from the germline V gene. The CDR3 is made up of 14 amino acids. Trimming shortened V by 5 bases and J by 8 bases, and 14 bases separated the two germline ends. Fresh peripheral blood, 7.5 to 10 ml, yielded the PBMCs. What was amplified from RNA transcripts were TCR beta CDR3 regions. HTBI primers were employed in a first-round RT-PCR of the TCR CDR3. A single record per CDR3 protein comes from TCRdb applying MiXCR to the multiplex PCR reads. The table records hundreds of thousands of distinct CDR3 sequences, roughly a sixth of them present only once. The table lists this clonotype with many counts.

This sequence joins TRBV5-1 and TRBJ1-6; D is ambiguous. This sequence was found in a woman between 50 and 59 years old with Graves' hyperthyroidism that later progressed to Graves' ophthalmopathy. Sequencing used blood. The CDR3 loop is CASRPAGSHSPLHF. The DNA for the CDR3 is TGCGCCAGCAGACCTGCAGGCAGCCATTCACCCCTCCACTTT. Supplemented by reference TRBV5-1 and TRBJ1-6, the full variable domain reads KAGVTQTPRYLIKTRGQQVTLSCSPISGHRSVSWYQQTPGQGLQFLFEYFSETQRNKGNFPGRFSGRQFSNSRSEMNVSTLELGDSALYLCASRPAGSHSPLHFGNGTRLTVT.